These 27 T cell receptor beta chains share one sample of origin, sequenced in a study of blood T cell repertoires in COVID-19. Sequenced by immunoSEQ multiplex PCR; TCRdb stores in-frame clones only, minus some. The sample records roughly 180,000 clones, roughly three quarters being singletons. Sequencing input: peripheral blood. These receptors originate from a woman between 45 and 65 years old with active or convalescent COVID-19.

The V and J genes are TRBV15 and TRBJ2-1; 10 nucleotides match TRBD2. Germline lookup yields CDR1 LNHNV and CDR2 YYDKDF (reference sequence). The V gene end was trimmed by 1 base and the J gene end by 2 bases; junction bases not matched to a gene: 8. CDR3 length: 18 residues. This CDR3 is CATSRGLTSGMTYNEQFF. CDR3 bases: TGTGCCACCAGCAGAGGCCTAACTAGCGGGATGACCTACAATGAGCAGTTCTTC.

V gene TRBV28 combines with J gene TRBJ2-5, with 9 bases matching TRBD1. V was pared by 2 bases and J by 5 bases, with 6 bases of the junction left unmatched. From germline, CDR1 is MDHEN and CDR2 SYDVKM. This CDR3 comprises 15 residues. The CDR3 loop is CASSLSGTGRETQYF. CDR3 DNA sequence: TGTGCCAGCAGTTTAAGCGGGACAGGGAGGGAGACCCAGTACTTC.

The CDR3 spells CASSSLDRDYGYTF. CDR3 coding DNA: TGTGCCAGTAGTTCTCTGGACAGGGACTATGGCTACACCTTC. This sequence joins TRBV19 and TRBJ1-2; 8 nucleotides line up with TRBD1. The V gene's germline CDR1 is LNHDA and CDR2 SQIVND (reference sequence). This CDR3 is 14 amino acids long. V lost 5 bases to trimming and J lost 3 bases; unmatched junction nucleotides: 5.

This chain connects TRBV6-2 or TRBV6-3 to TRBJ1-6; TRBD1 matches at 7 bases. The CDR3 loop spans 16 amino acids. Looked up from germline, CDR1 is MNHEY and CDR2 is SVGEGT. The J segment lost 7 bases and the V segment lost 5 bases, leaving 11 bases of the junction unmatched. This CDR3 reads CASSPVTGTANSPLHF. Here the CDR3 DNA reads TGTGCCAGCAGTCCCGTCACCGGGACAGCCAATTCACCCCTCCACTTT.

The gene calls are TRBV6-1 and TRBJ2-6, with a possible D match to TRBD1 (5 bases). Germline CDR1 MNHNS, CDR2 SASEGT. Trimming cost V 1 base and J 4 bases, with 17 bases left between them. This CDR3 region has 18 residues. The CDR3 region is CASSEDSGIFTGANVLTF. CDR3 DNA: TGTGCCAGCAGTGAAGATTCAGGGATTTTTACCGGGGCCAACGTCCTGACTTTC.

The chain has TRBV4-3 and TRBJ1-5; D ambiguous. Trimming took 0 bases from V and 3 from J, leaving 12 bases between them. The CDR3 totals 16 residues. Germline-derived CDR1 and CDR2 are LGHNA and YSLEER. CDR3 residues: CASSQDDTLYNQPQHF. As DNA, the CDR3 is TGCGCCAGCAGCCAAGATGACACTCTCTACAATCAGCCCCAGCATTTT.

The chain combines TRBV7-9 with TRBJ1-2, with D possibly TRBD1 on 6 matching bases. The CDR3 is made up of 13 amino acids. Germline V gene sequence: CDR1 SEHNR, CDR2 FQNEAQ (reference sequence). Trimming pared 5 bases from V and 9 bases from J, leaving 16 bases between. The CDR3 spells CASSANRESSYTF. CDR3 bases: TGTGCCAGCAGCGCGAACAGGGAGAGTAGCTACACCTTC.

CDR3 loop: CATSRGLGTGDGNTIYF. DNA for the CDR3: TGTGCCACCAGCAGAGGACTAGGGACAGGGGATGGAAACACCATATATTTT. The chain has TRBV15 and TRBJ1-3, with TRBD1 matching 10 bases. There are 17 residues in the CDR3. From germline, CDR1 is LNHNV and CDR2 YYDKDF (reference sequence). The V segment lost 1 base and the J segment 3 bases; nucleotides outside the gene matches: 6.

The CDR3: CASSEHRGQETQYF. CDR3 nucleotide sequence: TGCGCCAGCAGTGAGCACAGGGGGCAAGAGACCCAGTACTTC. V and J are TRBV10-2 and TRBJ2-5; 8 nucleotides line up with TRBD1. V was clipped by 2 bases and J by 2 bases; unmatched bases: 1. The germline V gene has CDR1 WSHSY and CDR2 SAAADI. The length of the CDR3 is 14 residues.

Only one count was recorded for this clone. V gene TRBV5-1 combines with J gene TRBJ1-2, with D unresolved. Germline CDR1 SGHRS, CDR2 YFSETQ. V shed 0 bases and J shed 4 bases, with 10 bases lying between them. The CDR3 extends over 14 amino acids. CDR3 bases: TGCGCCAGCAGCTTGGAGCGGCAGATCTATGGCTACACCTTC. Translated, it gives CASSLERQIYGYTF.

This clone was counted only a few times. The chain recombines TRBV10-3 with TRBJ2-3, with D perhaps matching TRBD1 (6 bases). Looked up from germline, CDR1 is ENHRY and CDR2 is SYGVKD. CDR3 length: 15 amino acids. The V end was cut by 7 bases, the J end by 0 bases, with 14 bases between. The CDR3 is CAITQRGHSTDTQYF. The DNA for the CDR3 is TGTGCCATCACCCAGAGGGGACATAGCACAGATACGCAGTATTTT.

The chain combines TRBV9 with TRBJ2-3, with D perhaps matching TRBD2 (5 bases). The CDR3 spans 15 residues. Germline V gene data show CDR1 as SGDLS and CDR2 as YYNGEE. V was shortened by 3 bases and J by 4 bases, with 15 bases between the two germline ends. CDR3 DNA: TGTGCCAGCAGCGCCCGGGGAGTTCGCTCAGATACGCAGTATTTT. The encoded protein is CASSARGVRSDTQYF.

The chain carries TRBV20-1 and TRBJ1-1; D is perhaps TRBD1 (6 bases). Germline V CDR1 and CDR2: DFQATT, SNEGSKA (reference sequence). The V gene lost 6 bases and the J gene lost 11 bases, with 13 bases spanning the gap. The CDR3 contains 10 residues. CDR3 in amino acids: CSAGGGAAFF. Written as DNA, the CDR3 is TGCAGTGCCGGTGGGGGGGCGGCTTTCTTT.

This clone was counted between two and nine times. The V and J genes are TRBV6-2 or TRBV6-3 and TRBJ2-1; 8 nucleotides align to TRBD2. V dropped 0 bases and J dropped 7; count of bases not matched to a gene: 5. The CDR3 runs to 15 residues. The V gene's germline CDR1 is MNHEY and CDR2 SVGEGT. The CDR3, as DNA: TGTGCCAGCAGTTACTCTCGCGGGGGGCAGAATGAGCAGTTCTTC. Its translation: CASSYSRGGQNEQFF.

The chain uses TRBV28 and TRBJ2-2; D might be TRBD2 (6 bases). CDR3 size: 16 residues. Germline V CDR1 and CDR2: MDHEN, SYDVKM. The V gene lost 1 base and the J gene lost 9 bases, with 18 bases spanning the gap. This CDR3 reads CASSLSVGGSTRELFF. CDR3 nucleotide sequence: TGTGCCAGCAGTTTATCGGTCGGGGGTTCTACTCGGGAGCTGTTTTTT.

The chain employs TRBV21-1 and TRBJ1-1; the D call in the table, TRBD1, was not verified against the DNA. TRBV21-1 is noted as a pseudogene. CDR3 length equals 11 residues. CDR3 sequence: CASIRQGEAFF. CDR3 in DNA: TGTGCCAGCATCAGGCAGGGTGAAGCTTTCTTT.

The J gene is TRBJ1-2, the V gene TRBV12-3 or TRBV12-4; D unclear. The V end was cut by 1 base, the J end by 5 bases, with 8 bases between. The CDR3 is made up of 13 amino acids. The CDR3, as DNA: TGTGCCAGCAGTTTAGGCGTAAAGTATGGCTACACCTTC. Its translation: CASSLGVKYGYTF.

The rearrangement uses TRBV5-1 and TRBJ2-3; a possible D gene is TRBD2 (5 bases). Trimming took off 0 bases at V and 2 bases at J, with 7 bases between the two ends. The germline CDR1 and CDR2 sequences are SGHRS and YFSETQ. The CDR3 spans 14 residues. CDR3 DNA: TGCGCCAGCAGCTTGGCGGGGTACACAGATACGCAGTATTTT. Protein sequence: CASSLAGYTDTQYF.

The chain carries TRBV5-1 and TRBJ2-3; D possibly corresponds to TRBD2 (5 bases). Germline V CDR1 and CDR2: SGHRS, YFSETQ. V lost 0 bases to trimming and J lost 5 bases, with 16 bases between them. The CDR3 sequence is 16 residues long. CDR3 coding DNA: TGCGCCAGCAGCTTGGGTGGGCTAGAGGCGGGAGATACGCAGTATTTT. Its translation is CASSLGGLEAGDTQYF.

The chain links TRBV3-1 (or the pseudogene TRBV3-2) to TRBJ1-4; D is ambiguous. Per the germline V gene, CDR1 is LGHDT and CDR2 is YNNKEL (reference sequence). Trimming pared 4 bases from V and 3 bases from J, leaving 9 bases between. CDR3 length: 14 residues. CDR3 sequence (DNA): TGTGCCAGCAGCCGGCGGGCAGCTAATGAAAAACTGTTTTTT. It specifies CASSRRAANEKLFF.

V is TRBV3-1 (or the pseudogene TRBV3-2) and J is TRBJ1-6; a possible D gene is TRBD1 (5 bases). The V gene lost 0 bases and the J gene lost 14 bases, with 17 bases spanning the gap. The CDR3 is 15 amino acids. Per germline, CDR1 LGHDT and CDR2 YNNKEL (reference sequence). The CDR3 DNA reads TGTGCCAGCAGCCAAGATTTGCGGGGCGTGAGGACCCTCCACTTT. Amino acids: CASSQDLRGVRTLHF.

This clone was detected only a few times. The CDR3 sequence: CASSPRTGGNYGYTF. The DNA for the CDR3 is TGTGCCAGCAGTCCCCGGACAGGGGGCAACTATGGCTACACCTTC. The chain employs TRBV3-1 (or the pseudogene TRBV3-2) and TRBJ1-2; TRBD1 aligns across 11 bases. The CDR3 extends over 15 amino acids. CDR1 and CDR2 (germline): LGHDT, YNNKEL (reference sequence). Germline trimming cut 6 bases from V and 2 bases from J; bases unmatched to any gene: 5.

This clone has just one count. The chain carries TRBV7-2 and TRBJ2-5; 10 bases are a match to TRBD2. The CDR3 consists of 16 residues. The germline gives CDR1 SGHTA, CDR2 FQGNSA. After removal of 5 bases from V and 2 bases from J, the junction contained 8 bases not matched to a gene. The chain's CDR3 is CASSPGLAAIQETQYF. The CDR3 nucleotides are TGTGCCAGCAGCCCTGGACTAGCGGCGATACAAGAGACCCAGTACTTC.

J is TRBJ1-6 and V is TRBV19, with D perhaps TRBD1 (6 bases). This CDR3 has 16 residues. Between the trimmed V and J ends, which lost 3 bases and 7 bases, there was a span of 16 bases. In germline, CDR1 is LNHDA, CDR2 SQIVND (reference sequence). The CDR3 coding sequence is TGTGCCAGTAGTATTGGATCGCAGGGGATAAATTCACCCCTCCACTTT. This encodes CASSIGSQGINSPLHF.

This clone was seen only once. The chain links TRBV4-2 to TRBJ1-3; D is unresolved. There are 16 residues in the CDR3. The germline V and J ends were trimmed by 1 base and 1 base, with 11 bases remaining between them. Germline lookup yields CDR1 LGHNA and CDR2 YNFKEQ. CDR3 region: CASSQVAGISGNTIYF. CDR3 sequence (DNA): TGTGCCAGCAGCCAAGTCGCGGGTATTTCTGGAAACACCATATATTTT.

This chain connects TRBV7-2 to TRBJ2-3; TRBD1 is a possible D gene (5 bases). The CDR3 loop spans 14 amino acids. V was clipped by 7 bases and J by 2 bases, with 13 bases between them. From germline, CDR1 is SGHTA and CDR2 FQGNSA. CDR3 bases: TGTGCCAGCACCTCAGGGAAATTCACAGATACGCAGTATTTT. Its protein product is CASTSGKFTDTQYF.

The CDR3 spells CASSALPGTATNYGYTF. CDR3 nucleotide sequence: TGTGCCAGCAGTGCCTTACCCGGGACAGCTACTAACTATGGCTACACCTTC. The rearrangement links TRBV6-4 to TRBJ1-2, with 7 nucleotides matching TRBD1. Germline V gene lookup returns CDR1 MRHNA and CDR2 SNTAGT. V shed 4 bases and J 0 bases; nucleotides not matched to a gene: 11. The CDR3 is 17 residues long.